The rows below give T cell receptor beta chains drawn from one sample of a study of T cell clonotyping in hematopoietic cell transplantation. Method: immunoSEQ multiplex PCR; TCRdb's copy keeps in-frame clones and lacks some. The table has approximately 12,000 clones, roughly nine tenths seen once. The sample consisted of peripheral blood mononuclear cells. Source of these receptors: a human donor who either received an allogeneic hematopoietic cell transplant for a myeloid malignancy or was a related donor (not recorded which). Some clones in this sample may be carry-over from other donors' samples. CDR3s include the opening cysteine and the closing phenylalanine or tryptophan. D genes are given only for firm matches. Expanded clones are given a class, and other clones once, few, many or no size at all.

TRBD1,TRBJ2-4,TRBV27,-,CASSAGQGYIQYF,TGTGCCAGCAGTGCCGGACAGGGGTACATTCAGTACTTC
TRBD1,TRBJ1-5,TRBV6-1,-,CASSEGQGAPSQPQHF,TGTGCCAGCAGTGAAGGGCAGGGGGCCCCTAGTCAGCCCCAGCATTTT
-,TRBJ2-2,TRBV5-1,-,CASSFPDSYTGELFF,TGCGCCAGCAGCTTTCCGGACTCGTACACCGGGGAGCTGTTTTTT
TRBD1,TRBJ2-1,TRBV30,-,CAWTEDRGFYNEQFF,TGTGCCTGGACTGAGGACAGGGGCTTCTACAATGAGCAGTTCTTC
TRBD1,TRBJ2-1,TRBV29-1,-,CSVENRGLNNEQFF,TGCAGCGTTGAGAACAGGGGGCTAAACAATGAGCAGTTCTTC
-,TRBJ2-5,TRBV9,-,CASSVGTLQETQYF,TGTGCCAGCAGCGTAGGGACCCTACAAGAGACCCAGTACTTC
-,TRBJ2-2,TRBV4-1,-,CASSPVSGLGELFF,TGCGCCAGCAGCCCAGTATCGGGTCTCGGGGAGCTGTTTTTT
-,TRBJ1-2,TRBV9,once,CASSVVGDGYTF,TGTGCCAGCAGCGTAGTAGGGGACGGCTACACCTTC
-,TRBJ2-5,TRBV14,-,CASSQDQLSIQETQYF,TGTGCCAGCAGCCAAGATCAGTTAAGCATACAAGAGACCCAGTACTTC
-,TRBJ1-1,TRBV20-1,-,CSAMNTEAFF,TGCAGTGCCATGAACACTGAAGCTTTCTTT
-,TRBJ2-7,TRBV27,-,CASRPDRFEDEQYF,TGTGCCAGCAGACCCGACAGGTTTGAGGACGAGCAGTACTTC
-,TRBJ2-3,TRBV9,-,CASSVDARSTDTQYF,TGTGCCAGCAGCGTAGACGCACGAAGCACAGATACGCAGTATTTT
-,TRBJ2-7,TRBV14,-,CASSRSGYEQYF,TGTGCCAGCAGTCGTAGCGGTTACGAGCAGTACTTC
-,TRBJ2-3,TRBV7-6,-,CASSLSGGSTDTQYF,TGTGCCAGCAGCTTGTCGGGCGGGAGCACAGATACGCAGTATTTT
-,TRBJ2-7,TRBV5-1,-,CASSPWDVSYEQYF,TGCGCCAGCAGCCCGTGGGACGTCTCCTACGAGCAGTACTTC
-,TRBJ1-1,TRBV7-2,-,CASTRGRILDTEAFF,TGTGCCAGCACGCGGGGGCGCATTCTGGACACTGAAGCTTTCTTT
-,TRBJ2-2,TRBV19,-,CASDTGLPTGELFF,TGTGCCAGCGATACAGGGTTACCCACCGGGGAGCTGTTTTTT
TRBD1,TRBJ1-2,TRBV6-1,-,CASSDYGQGGSLRTF,TGTGCCAGCAGTGACTATGGACAGGGGGGCTCCTTAAGGACCTTC
TRBD1,TRBJ1-5,TRBV6-5,-,CASTRDRDGNQPQHF,TGTGCCAGCACCCGGGACAGGGACGGCAATCAGCCCCAGCATTTT
-,TRBJ1-5,TRBV30,-,CAWSVRGNQPQHF,TGTGCCTGGAGTGTACGGGGGAATCAGCCCCAGCATTTT
TRBD2,TRBJ2-2,TRBV7-6,-,CASSFPGGAPRELFF,TGTGCCAGCAGCTTCCCGGGGGGGGCACCGAGGGAGCTGTTTTTT
-,TRBJ2-1,TRBV19,-,CASSIKSSPYNEQFF,TGTGCCAGTAGTATAAAGTCCAGCCCCTACAATGAGCAGTTCTTC
TRBD1,TRBJ1-1,TRBV19,-,CASSAGQMNTEAFF,TGTGCCAGTAGTGCGGGACAGATGAACACTGAAGCTTTCTTT
-,TRBJ2-1,TRBV11-3,-,CASSLDTREQFF,TGTGCCAGCAGCTTAGATACTAGGGAGCAGTTCTTC
-,TRBJ1-1,TRBV19,-,CASSPGHRNTEAFF,TGTGCCAGTAGCCCGGGACATAGGAACACTGAAGCTTTCTTT
-,TRBJ2-7,TRBV25-1,-,CASSESLGTLYEQYF,TGTGCCAGCAGTGAATCCCTGGGGACCCTCTACGAGCAGTACTTC
-,TRBJ2-5,TRBV6-6,once,CASRSIPETQYF,TGTGCCAGCCGCTCAATTCCGGAGACCCAGTACTTC
TRBD1,TRBJ1-3,TRBV27,-,CASSLGEGAGGNTIYF,TGTGCCAGCAGTTTGGGGGAGGGGGCGGGTGGAAACACCATATATTTT
TRBD1,TRBJ1-1,TRBV2,-,CASRGDRDTEAFF,TGTGCCAGCAGGGGAGACAGGGACACTGAAGCTTTCTTT
-,TRBJ1-2,TRBV29-1,once,CSARGDYGYTF,TGCAGCGCCAGGGGTGACTATGGCTACACCTTC
-,TRBJ1-4,TRBV10-3,-,CAIRADRNEKLFF,TGTGCCATTAGAGCTGACAGGAATGAAAAACTGTTTTTT
TRBD1,TRBJ1-2,TRBV9,once,CASSVWDTRGAANYGYTF,TGTGCCAGCAGCGTATGGGACACCAGGGGGGCAGCTAACTATGGCTACACCTTC
TRBD1,TRBJ2-7,TRBV30,-,CAWSTGQGTEQYF,TGTGCCTGGAGTACGGGACAGGGAACCGAGCAGTACTTC
TRBD1,TRBJ2-5,TRBV5-6,-,CASSAPRDREYQETQYF,TGTGCCAGCAGCGCGCCCCGGGACAGGGAATACCAAGAGACCCAGTACTTC
TRBD1,TRBJ1-1,TRBV9,-,CASSVEGQGEEAFF,TGTGCCAGCAGCGTAGAGGGACAGGGGGAAGAAGCTTTCTTT
TRBD1,TRBJ2-7,TRBV7-3,-,CASSPGDRAAYEQYF,TGTGCCAGCAGCCCAGGAGACAGGGCGGCATACGAGCAGTACTTC
-,TRBJ2-7,TRBV6-1,-,CASSERGYEQYF,TGTGCCAGCAGTGAACGGGGCTACGAGCAGTACTTC
-,TRBJ1-2,TRBV30,few,CAWSVAGQGRNGYTF,TGTGCCTGGAGTGTAGCGGGGCAGGGGAGGAATGGCTACACCTTC
-,TRBJ2-7,TRBV9,-,CASSVGLLQYEQYF,TGTGCCAGCAGCGTAGGCCTACTCCAATACGAGCAGTACTTC
TRBD1,TRBJ1-5,TRBV6-1,-,CASTPGQGNQPQHF,TGTGCCAGCACTCCGGGACAGGGCAATCAGCCCCAGCATTTT
-,TRBJ2-7,TRBV29-1,once,CSVAAGAYEQYF,TGCAGCGTTGCAGCCGGAGCCTACGAGCAGTACTTC